Listed below are T cell receptor beta chains from one sample, sequenced in a study of shared clonotypes between healthy human individuals. TCRdb's copy holds only in-frame clones and misses some; the assay was immunoSEQ multiplex PCR. The top ten hold 0.06% of the sample, which has hundreds of thousands of clones, 90% to 97% seen once. The sample consisted of naive CD4+ T cells sorted from blood. These receptors all come from a woman aged 25 to 39 in good health. The CDR3 runs from the conserved cysteine through the conserved F or W. The order of the fields is V gene, J gene, D gene, clone size, CDR3 DNA, CDR3 protein. D genes are given only for firm matches. Only part of the rows carry a size: once, few, many, or a class if the clone is expanded.

v_call: TRBV12-5
j_call: TRBJ2-1
d_call: TRBD2
clone_size: .
cdr3_nt: TGTGCTAGTGGCAGGACTAGCGAAGACAATGAGCAGTTCTTC
cdr3_aa: CASGRTSEDNEQFF

v_call: TRBV23-1
j_call: TRBJ2-3
d_call: TRBD2
clone_size: .
cdr3_nt: TGCGCCAGCACCTGGATCCTAGCGGGAGGGCGGCGGGGCGGAGAAACGCAGTATTTT
cdr3_aa: CASTWILAGGRRGGETQYF

v_call: TRBV10-3
j_call: TRBJ1-5
d_call: TRBD1
clone_size: .
cdr3_nt: TGTGCCATCAGTGAGGACGCATGGGACAGGAGTATGGATCAGCCCCAGCATTTT
cdr3_aa: CAISEDAWDRSMDQPQHF

v_call: TRBV4-1
j_call: TRBJ1-1
d_call: .
clone_size: .
cdr3_nt: TGCGCCAGCAGCCAAGTAAGGGTAAGGCAGTTGAACACTGAAGCTTTCTTT
cdr3_aa: CASSQVRVRQLNTEAFF

v_call: TRBV27
j_call: TRBJ2-1
d_call: TRBD2
clone_size: .
cdr3_nt: TGTGCCAGCGAGAGGAGAGCGGGGAACAATGAGCAGTTCTTC
cdr3_aa: CASERRAGNNEQFF

v_call: TRBV7-2
j_call: TRBJ1-2
d_call: .
clone_size: .
cdr3_nt: TGTGCCAGCAGCCCGCCCGGGGGGGGTAGCACCTTC
cdr3_aa: CASSPPGGGSTF

v_call: TRBV14
j_call: TRBJ1-1
d_call: .
clone_size: .
cdr3_nt: TGTGCCAGCAGCAGACCTTACACTGAAGCTTTCTTT
cdr3_aa: CASSRPYTEAFF

v_call: TRBV19
j_call: TRBJ2-7
d_call: TRBD2
clone_size: .
cdr3_nt: TGTGCCAGTAGCAAACTAGCGGGAGGGGTTTACGAGCAGTACTTC
cdr3_aa: CASSKLAGGVYEQYF

v_call: TRBV18
j_call: TRBJ1-1
d_call: TRBD1
clone_size: .
cdr3_nt: TGTGCCAGCCGTGGGACAGACGACACTGAAGCTTTCTTT
cdr3_aa: CASRGTDDTEAFF

v_call: TRBV5-1
j_call: TRBJ2-5
d_call: TRBD2
clone_size: .
cdr3_nt: TGCGCCAGCAGCAAGGGGGGCCTAGCGGGAGGAGAGACCCAGTACTTC
cdr3_aa: CASSKGGLAGGETQYF

v_call: TRBV18
j_call: TRBJ2-5
d_call: .
clone_size: .
cdr3_nt: TGTGCCAGCTCACCAGTCGGAGAGACCCAGTACTTC
cdr3_aa: CASSPVGETQYF

v_call: TRBV27
j_call: TRBJ2-7
d_call: .
clone_size: .
cdr3_nt: TGTGCCAGCAGTAATTACAGGTCTTCCTACGAGCAGTACTTC
cdr3_aa: CASSNYRSSYEQYF

v_call: TRBV2
j_call: TRBJ2-7
d_call: .
clone_size: .
cdr3_nt: TGTGCCAGCGGGGGGGGGCCCGCCCCCGGGGAGCAGTACTTC
cdr3_aa: CASGGGPAPGEQYF

v_call: TRBV27
j_call: TRBJ2-1
d_call: TRBD2
clone_size: .
cdr3_nt: TGTGCCAGCAGTCGCGGGCTAGCGGGAAAGAGGTACAATGAGCAGTTCTTC
cdr3_aa: CASSRGLAGKRYNEQFF

v_call: TRBV28
j_call: TRBJ2-7
d_call: TRBD1
clone_size: .
cdr3_nt: TGTGCCAGCACCTGGAGAGGACAGGGGGACGAGCAGTACTTC
cdr3_aa: CASTWRGQGDEQYF

v_call: TRBV27
j_call: TRBJ1-4
d_call: .
clone_size: .
cdr3_nt: TGTGCCAGCAGTTTATTCTTTCGAGGAGCTAATGAAAAACTGTTTTTT
cdr3_aa: CASSLFFRGANEKLFF

v_call: TRBV27
j_call: TRBJ2-3
d_call: .
clone_size: once
cdr3_nt: TGTGCCAGCACCCAAACGGGCCTGTTTACAGATACGCAGTATTTT
cdr3_aa: CASTQTGLFTDTQYF

v_call: TRBV25-1
j_call: TRBJ1-6
d_call: .
clone_size: .
cdr3_nt: TGTGCCAGCAGTGAAGATGGCAGCCTCCATAGGGCCCTCCACTTT
cdr3_aa: CASSEDGSLHRALHF

v_call: TRBV5-4
j_call: TRBJ1-2
d_call: .
clone_size: .
cdr3_nt: TGTGCCAGCAGCTCCCCACCTGGTAGCCCACATGCTAACTATGGCTACACCTTC
cdr3_aa: CASSSPPGSPHANYGYTF

v_call: TRBV19
j_call: TRBJ1-1
d_call: TRBD1
clone_size: .
cdr3_nt: TGTGCCAGTAACGAAAGGGGGCGCCGAGGCACTGAAGCTTTCTTT
cdr3_aa: CASNERGRRGTEAFF